Listed below are T cell receptor beta chains from one sample, sequenced in a study of low-dose radiotherapy and immunotherapy resistance in tumors. MiXCR, run by TCRdb on the reads, gives a single entry per CDR3 protein. The sample gives some 94,000 distinct CDR3 sequences, around 20% of which show up once; roughly 12% is in the top ten. The sample here was PBMCs, taken after low-dose radiotherapy plus immunotherapy. Receptor source: a female donor with ovarian cancer. The CDR3 runs from the conserved cysteine through the conserved F or W. A D gene is named only where the DNA matches it firmly. Where a row states a size, it is once, few, many or the class of an expanded clone; other rows omit it.

v_gene: TRBV10-3
abundance: many
d_gene: TRBD2
j_gene: TRBJ2-2
CDR3aa: CAISESGGANTGELFF
CDR3nt: TGTGCCATCAGTGAGTCGGGAGGGGCGAACACCGGGGAGCTGTTTTTT

v_gene: TRBV19
abundance: many
d_gene: TRBD2
j_gene: TRBJ2-4
CDR3aa: CASSRGLAGGTAKNIQYF
CDR3nt: TGTGCCAGTAGTCGGGGACTAGCGGGAGGAACGGCCAAAAACATTCAGTACTTC

v_gene: TRBV7-9
abundance: many
d_gene: -
j_gene: TRBJ2-1
CDR3aa: CASSLTRGYGSYNEQFF
CDR3nt: TGTGCCAGCAGCTTAACCAGGGGATACGGCTCCTACAATGAGCAGTTCTTC

v_gene: TRBV18
abundance: -
d_gene: -
j_gene: TRBJ2-7
CDR3aa: CASSPQAGTAKGYEQYF
CDR3nt: TGTGCCAGCTCACCGCAGGCCGGGACTGCGAAGGGTTACGAGCAGTACTTC

v_gene: TRBV10-3
abundance: many
d_gene: TRBD2
j_gene: TRBJ2-7
CDR3aa: CAIGGVVEQYF
CDR3nt: TGTGCCATCGGGGGGGTCGTCGAGCAGTACTTC

v_gene: TRBV12-3/TRBV12-4
abundance: many
d_gene: -
j_gene: TRBJ1-6
CDR3aa: CASSLTNSPLHF
CDR3nt: TGTGCCAGCAGTTTAACGAATTCACCCCTCCACTTT

v_gene: TRBV11-2
abundance: few
d_gene: -
j_gene: TRBJ2-5
CDR3aa: CASSRLGRTETQYF
CDR3nt: TGTGCCAGCAGCCGTCTGGGGAGAACAGAGACCCAGTACTTC

v_gene: TRBV5-1
abundance: many
d_gene: -
j_gene: TRBJ1-4
CDR3aa: CASSLTPEGEKLFF
CDR3nt: TGCGCCAGCAGCTTAACACCAGAGGGGGAAAAACTGTTTTTT

v_gene: TRBV28
abundance: medium-sized
d_gene: -
j_gene: TRBJ1-1
CDR3aa: CASSIQGGTEAFF
CDR3nt: TGTGCCAGCAGCATTCAGGGCGGGACTGAAGCTTTCTTT

v_gene: TRBV7-2
abundance: many
d_gene: TRBD2
j_gene: TRBJ2-1
CDR3aa: CASSSLGLAGINEQFF
CDR3nt: TGTGCCAGCAGCTCCTTGGGACTAGCGGGAATCAATGAGCAGTTCTTC

v_gene: TRBV4-1
abundance: many
d_gene: -
j_gene: TRBJ1-5
CDR3aa: CASSQDKPGQIPNQPQHF
CDR3nt: TGCGCCAGCAGCCAAGACAAGCCAGGGCAAATCCCTAATCAGCCCCAGCATTTT

v_gene: TRBV18
abundance: many
d_gene: TRBD1
j_gene: TRBJ1-5
CDR3aa: CASSRTGTGVDSRQPQHF
CDR3nt: TGTGCCAGCTCACGTACCGGGACAGGGGTCGACTCGCGTCAGCCCCAGCATTTT

v_gene: TRBV7-7
abundance: many
d_gene: TRBD2
j_gene: TRBJ2-5
CDR3aa: CASSMGLETLQETQYF
CDR3nt: TGTGCTAGCAGCATGGGACTAGAAACCTTACAAGAGACCCAGTACTTC

v_gene: TRBV7-3
abundance: many
d_gene: -
j_gene: TRBJ2-7
CDR3aa: CASSRSREASQYF
CDR3nt: TGTGCCAGCAGCCGCTCAAGGGAAGCGTCGCAGTACTTC

v_gene: TRBV6-2/TRBV6-3
abundance: many
d_gene: TRBD2
j_gene: TRBJ2-7
CDR3aa: CASNRLAATYEQYF
CDR3nt: TGTGCCAGCAACAGACTAGCGGCAACCTACGAGCAGTACTTC

v_gene: TRBV7-9
abundance: many
d_gene: -
j_gene: TRBJ2-4
CDR3aa: CASSLELGGTAKNIQYF
CDR3nt: TGTGCCAGCAGCTTAGAGCTCGGGGGCACGGCCAAAAACATTCAGTACTTC

v_gene: TRBV28
abundance: many
d_gene: TRBD1
j_gene: TRBJ1-6
CDR3aa: CASRDSHSPLHF
CDR3nt: TGTGCCAGCCGGGACAGTCATTCACCCCTCCACTTT

v_gene: TRBV3-1
abundance: many
d_gene: TRBD2
j_gene: TRBJ2-2
CDR3aa: CASSPGLAETGELFF
CDR3nt: TGTGCCAGCAGCCCGGGACTAGCGGAAACCGGGGAGCTGTTTTTT

v_gene: TRBV20-1
abundance: many
d_gene: -
j_gene: TRBJ1-6
CDR3aa: CSASPPGTAYNSPLHF
CDR3nt: TGCAGTGCTAGCCCCCCTGGGACGGCCTATAATTCACCCCTCCACTTT

v_gene: TRBV6-2/TRBV6-3
abundance: -
d_gene: -
j_gene: TRBJ1-1
CDR3aa: CASSYSGGTEAFF
CDR3nt: TGTGCCAGCAGTTACTCTGGAGGCACTGAAGCTTTCTTT

v_gene: TRBV20-1
abundance: many
d_gene: TRBD2
j_gene: TRBJ2-1
CDR3aa: CSARAPGLALDEQFF
CDR3nt: TGCAGTGCTAGAGCCCCGGGACTAGCGCTGGATGAGCAGTTCTTC

v_gene: TRBV7-6
abundance: many
d_gene: -
j_gene: TRBJ2-5
CDR3aa: CASSQAGLGQETQYF
CDR3nt: TGTGCCAGCAGCCAAGCGGGCCTCGGCCAAGAGACCCAGTACTTC

v_gene: TRBV21-1
abundance: many
d_gene: -
j_gene: TRBJ2-2
CDR3aa: CASSKSRSSGANTGELFF
CDR3nt: TGTGCCAGCAGCAAATCACGGTCTAGCGGGGCAAACACCGGGGAGCTGTTTTTT

v_gene: TRBV20-1
abundance: many
d_gene: -
j_gene: TRBJ2-1
CDR3aa: CRAAGGGANNEQFF
CDR3nt: TGCAGGGCGGCGGGCGGGGGCGCGAACAATGAGCAGTTCTTC

v_gene: TRBV11-2
abundance: many
d_gene: TRBD2
j_gene: TRBJ2-2
CDR3aa: CASSSRTSGNTGELFF
CDR3nt: TGTGCCAGCAGCTCGAGGACTAGCGGGAACACCGGGGAGCTGTTTTTT

v_gene: TRBV20-1
abundance: many
d_gene: TRBD2
j_gene: TRBJ2-7
CDR3aa: CSAPLGASGSNEQYF
CDR3nt: TGCAGTGCCCCACTAGGGGCTAGCGGGAGTAACGAGCAGTACTTC

v_gene: TRBV19
abundance: many
d_gene: TRBD2
j_gene: TRBJ2-1
CDR3aa: CASTRTSGVEQFF
CDR3nt: TGTGCCAGTACAAGGACTAGCGGGGTAGAGCAGTTCTTC

v_gene: TRBV6-4
abundance: many
d_gene: TRBD2
j_gene: TRBJ2-3
CDR3aa: CASSRQLAGGKDTQYF
CDR3nt: TGTGCCAGCTCCCGCCAACTAGCGGGAGGGAAAGATACGCAGTATTTT

v_gene: TRBV4-1
abundance: many
d_gene: TRBD1
j_gene: TRBJ2-7
CDR3aa: CASSHPDRERDEQYF
CDR3nt: TGCGCCAGCAGCCATCCGGACAGGGAACGAGACGAGCAGTACTTC